Presented here are 5 T cell receptor beta chains from one specimen sequenced in a study of metastatic and nonmetastatic thyroid tumors. TCRdb re-called clones via MiXCR from the PCR reads. Of tens of thousands of clones in the sample, about 16% were seen once. Patients were all untreated before their thyroid surgery. Sequenced input: blood. The receptors were sampled from a male donor with papillary thyroid cancer or a benign thyroid nodule (not recorded which). Some clones in this sample may be carry-over from other donors' samples.

This clone was detected many times. This chain joins TRBV30 and TRBJ1-3; no reliable D call. V shed 8 bases and J shed 0 bases, with 5 bases lying between them. This CDR3 spans 11 amino acids. Germline assignment: CDR1 GTSNPN and CDR2 SVGIG (reference sequence). CDR3 loop: CARDSGNTIYF. The CDR3 nucleotides are TGTGCCCGGGACTCTGGAAACACCATATATTTT. Supplemented by reference TRBV30 and TRBJ1-3, the full variable domain reads SQTIHQWPATLVQPVGSPLSLECTVEGTSNPNLYWYRQAAGRGLQLLFYSVGIGQISSEVPQNLSASRPQDRQFILSSKKLLLSDSGFYLCARDSGNTIYFGEGSWLTVV.

This clone was counted only a few times. V is TRBV2 and J is TRBJ1-6; D might be TRBD1 (5 bases). The germline CDR1 and CDR2 sequences are SNHLY and FYNNEI. Deletions cut 6 bases from V and 9 bases from J, with 15 bases between. CDR3 size: 14 residues. The CDR3 protein is CASSPDSGISPLHF. The CDR3 bases are TGTGCCAGCAGCCCTGACAGTGGAATTTCACCCCTCCACTTT.

This clone was counted ten times or more. This chain connects TRBV6-1 to TRBJ1-5; 8 bases are a match to TRBD1. The V segment lost 5 bases and the J segment 6 bases; nucleotides outside the gene matches: 15. Germline V gene sequence: CDR1 MNHNS, CDR2 SASEGT. The CDR3 is made up of 17 amino acids. CDR3 residues: CASSTLWTGIGGQPQHF. In DNA form, the CDR3 reads TGTGCCAGCAGTACCCTCTGGACAGGGATTGGAGGTCAGCCCCAGCATTTT.

This clone was recorded many times. The chain has TRBV19 and TRBJ1-2; 7 bases line up with TRBD1. The CDR3 totals 13 residues. Trimming took 7 bases from V and 5 from J; bases not matched to a gene: 7. Germline V gene lookup returns CDR1 LNHDA and CDR2 SQIVND (reference sequence). CDR3 sequence: CASTPGGEYGYTF. CDR3 bases: TGTGCCAGTACCCCAGGGGGAGAGTATGGCTACACCTTC.

This clone was recorded at least ten times. The V call is TRBV12-3 or TRBV12-4, the J call TRBJ1-5; a possible D gene is TRBD1 (6 bases). This CDR3 contains 14 residues. The ends were cut back, 5 bases at V and 5 bases at J, with 13 bases in the middle. CDR3 sequence (DNA): TGTGCCAGCAGTACCCGTCCAGGGGATCAGCCCCAGCATTTT. Amino acids: CASSTRPGDQPQHF.